The 3 T cell receptor beta chains presented below share a single source sample, sequenced in a study of cytomegalovirus exposure and HLA in healthy donors. PCR amplification relied on 60 Vbeta primers (plus 13 Jbeta primers). Here immunoSEQ multiplex PCR was the method, and the copy in TCRdb shows in-frame clones only, minus some. Among 200,000 to 250,000 clones listed, about 75% were seen once. Sequenced material: PBMCs. Receptor source: a woman aged 25 to 39 in good health and CMV-seronegative.

The chain links TRBV7-3 to TRBJ2-1; 7 positions agree with TRBD2. V was clipped by 5 bases and J by 5 bases; unmatched bases: 6. The CDR3 spans 14 residues. Germline CDR1 and CDR2: SGHTA and FQGTGA. The CDR3 DNA follows: TGTGCCAGCAGCCCTAGCGGACCTAACAATGAGCAGTTCTTC. Translating it yields CASSPSGPNNEQFF.

The chain uses TRBV30 and TRBJ1-1; D might be TRBD1 (6 bases). Germline values: CDR1 GTSNPN, CDR2 SVGIG (reference sequence). This CDR3 has 13 residues. V shed 0 bases and J shed 4 bases, with 9 bases lying between them. CDR3 sequence reads: CAWSVLGATEAFF. The CDR3, as DNA: TGTGCCTGGAGTGTACTGGGGGCCACTGAAGCTTTCTTT.

The V gene is TRBV27, the J gene TRBJ2-7, with 9 bases matching TRBD1. Germline V gene sequence: CDR1 MNHEY, CDR2 SMNVEV (reference sequence). This CDR3 has 17 amino acids. Trimming removed 7 bases from V and 3 bases from J; junction bases left unmatched: 16. The CDR3 loop is CASTLYPPGQGIYEQYF. CDR3 sequence (DNA): TGTGCCAGCACCTTATACCCTCCGGGACAGGGTATCTACGAGCAGTACTTC.